The rows below give T cell receptor beta chains drawn from one sample of a study of T cells in Graves' hyperthyroidism and ophthalmopathy. MiXCR was run by TCRdb on the multiplex PCR reads, yielding one entry per CDR3 protein. The sample consists of a few hundred thousand distinct CDR3 sequences, 15% to 18% of them appearing once. Specimen: blood. All receptors come from a woman between 25 and 40 years old with Graves' hyperthyroidism. CDR3s include the opening cysteine and the closing phenylalanine or tryptophan. The D gene is left open where the match is weak. Part of the rows lack a size; the others show once, few, many or a class for expanded clones.

d_call j_call clone_size v_call cdr3_nt cdr3_aa
NA TRBJ2-1 few TRBV24-1 TGTGCCACCAGTGTGAAAGGGGGGGTTGAGCAGTTCTTC CATSVKGGVEQFF
NA TRBJ2-1 NA TRBV7-6 TGTGCCAGCAGCTTAGGGGGGGCCGGGGCTGGGGGTGAGCAGTTCTTC CASSLGGAGAGGEQFF
TRBD2 TRBJ2-7 many TRBV12-3/TRBV12-4 TGTGCCAGCAGTCCTAAAGGACTAGCGCCTTACGAGCAGTACTTC CASSPKGLAPYEQYF
NA TRBJ2-1 NA TRBV5-1 TGCGCCAGCAGCTTGGTCCACCCTGGGAATGAGCAGTTCTTC CASSLVHPGNEQFF
TRBD1 TRBJ1-5 NA TRBV12-3/TRBV12-4 TGTGCCAGCAGTCCCCCCGACAGGGGAGGGTTTGGGAATCAGCCCCAGCATTTT CASSPPDRGGFGNQPQHF
NA TRBJ1-5 many TRBV5-1 TGCGCCAGCAGCCCCCGCGGAGAGGGAAATCAGCCCCAGCATTTT CASSPRGEGNQPQHF
TRBD2 TRBJ2-7 many TRBV5-1 TGCGCCAGCAGCTTGGCTGGACTAGCGGTGTCCTACGAGCAGTACTTC CASSLAGLAVSYEQYF
NA TRBJ2-2 few TRBV5-1 TGCGCCAGCAGCTTAACAGTTTCCGCGAACACCGGGGAGCTGTTTTTT CASSLTVSANTGELFF
NA TRBJ2-1 many TRBV18 TGTGCCAGCTCACGTAACGACTACCGTTACAATGAGCAGTTCTTC CASSRNDYRYNEQFF
NA TRBJ2-2 few TRBV11-2 TGTGCCAGCAGCTTAGTGAGCGGCGGGGAGCTGTTTTTT CASSLVSGGELFF
NA TRBJ2-1 NA TRBV7-9 TGTGCCAGCAGCTTAGACGACAGTTTTGGCCAGTTCTTC CASSLDDSFGQFF
NA TRBJ1-2 NA TRBV20-1 TGCAGTGCCCGTCTTTCAACCGCAGGGGTTGGTGGCTACACCTTC CSARLSTAGVGGYTF
TRBD2 TRBJ2-1 NA TRBV5-4 TGTGCCAGCAGCTTGGACGGTCTAGCGGAGGCGGGGGACAATGAGCAGTTCTTC CASSLDGLAEAGDNEQFF
NA TRBJ1-5 few TRBV27 TGTGCCAGCAGAAGGACGGCTAATAGCAATCAGCCCCAGCATTTT CASRRTANSNQPQHF
TRBD2 TRBJ2-1 NA TRBV11-3 TGTGCCAGCAGCTTAGGGACTAGCGGGAGTGGCGATGAGCAGTTCTTC CASSLGTSGSGDEQFF
TRBD1 TRBJ2-5 many TRBV11-2 TGTGCCAGCAGCTTTTTCGACAGGGTCAGAGAGACCCAGTACTTC CASSFFDRVRETQYF
NA TRBJ1-4 few TRBV4-1 TGCGCCAGCAGCCACGTTGCTCTGGCGGGGGCCACTAATGAAAAACTGTTTTTT CASSHVALAGATNEKLFF
NA TRBJ2-7 many TRBV28 TGTGCCAGCAGACCCGTCTACGAGCAGTACTTC CASRPVYEQYF
TRBD2 TRBJ2-1 NA TRBV5-6 TGTGCCAGCAGAACTAGCGGGGCAAGGGAGCAGTTCTTC CASRTSGAREQFF
TRBD1 TRBJ1-1 few TRBV19 TGTGCCAGTAGTATCAGCGGACGCGGGGACAGAGAAGCTTTCTTT CASSISGRGDREAFF
NA TRBJ2-7 many TRBV20-1 TGCAGTGCCCCGGGAGTGGCCTACGAGCAGTACTTC CSAPGVAYEQYF
NA TRBJ1-4 many TRBV5-1 TGCGCCAGCAGCGGTAGAGGGAATGAAAAACTGTTTTTT CASSGRGNEKLFF
NA TRBJ1-2 few TRBV7-8 TGTGCCAGCAGCTCACGGGATATCTATGGCTACACCTTC CASSSRDIYGYTF
NA TRBJ2-7 many TRBV20-1 TGCAGCGCCGCCTACGGCAGGGGCTCCTACGAGCAGTACTTC CSAAYGRGSYEQYF
TRBD1 TRBJ1-1 many TRBV5-1 TGCGCCAGCAGCTGGGGGTTCGGGACAGGAGATAAGAACACTGAAGCTTTCTTT CASSWGFGTGDKNTEAFF
NA TRBJ1-1 many TRBV6-2/TRBV6-3 TGTGCCAGCAGTTACGGGACCTCCGCTTTCTTT CASSYGTSAFF
TRBD2 TRBJ2-7 many TRBV2 TGTGCCAGCGTCGGACTAGCGGGAGGAGGCACCTACGAGCAGTACTTC CASVGLAGGGTYEQYF
TRBD1 TRBJ1-5 NA TRBV30 TGTGCCTGGAGCCCACAGGGGGTCGGGCCCCAGCATTTT CAWSPQGVGPQHF
TRBD1 TRBJ2-2 few TRBV24-1 TGTGCCACCAGTGATCTAACAGGGGACACCGGGGAGCTGTTTTTT CATSDLTGDTGELFF
NA TRBJ2-5 few TRBV5-4 TGTGCCAGCAGCTTGGGGGCCCGGGCGGACCACCTCGAAGAGACCCAGTACTTC CASSLGARADHLEETQYF
NA TRBJ2-1 NA TRBV25-1 TGTGCCAGCAGTGATTACACCAGGGGACTACAATACAATGAGCAGTTCTTC CASSDYTRGLQYNEQFF
TRBD2 TRBJ2-1 NA TRBV24-1 TGTGCCACCGGGGGGGGGACTAGCGGGAGGGTGAGGTACAATGAGCAGTTCTTC CATGGGTSGRVRYNEQFF
TRBD2 TRBJ2-3 many TRBV5-6 TGTGCCAGCAGCTTGGGGTTCTTTGTAGCGGGAGGACCCCCTAGCACAGATACGCAGTATTTT CASSLGFFVAGGPPSTDTQYF
NA TRBJ1-2 many TRBV20-1 TGCAGTGCTAGCCAGAGGGTCTATGGCTACACCTTC CSASQRVYGYTF
NA TRBJ2-3 many TRBV27 TGTGCCAGCAGTTTATCAGAAGCGAGGCCAAGCACAGATACGCAGTATTTT CASSLSEARPSTDTQYF
TRBD2 TRBJ2-7 few TRBV5-1 TGCGCCAGCAGCCCTGGGGGGCTAGCGGGAGTGATGGGCGAGCAGTACTTC CASSPGGLAGVMGEQYF